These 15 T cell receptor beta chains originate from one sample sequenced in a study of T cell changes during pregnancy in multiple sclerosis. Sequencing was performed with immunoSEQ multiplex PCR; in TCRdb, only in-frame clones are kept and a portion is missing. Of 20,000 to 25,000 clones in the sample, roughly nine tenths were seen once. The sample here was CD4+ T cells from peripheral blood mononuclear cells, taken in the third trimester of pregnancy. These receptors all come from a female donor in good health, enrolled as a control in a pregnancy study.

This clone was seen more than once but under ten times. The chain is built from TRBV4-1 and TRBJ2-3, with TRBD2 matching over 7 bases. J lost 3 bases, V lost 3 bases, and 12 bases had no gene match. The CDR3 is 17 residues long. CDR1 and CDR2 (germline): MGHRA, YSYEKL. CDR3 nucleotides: TGCGCCAGCAGCCAGACCCGGGCCGGGGGGTGGACAGATACGCAGTATTTT. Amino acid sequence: CASSQTRAGGWTDTQYF.

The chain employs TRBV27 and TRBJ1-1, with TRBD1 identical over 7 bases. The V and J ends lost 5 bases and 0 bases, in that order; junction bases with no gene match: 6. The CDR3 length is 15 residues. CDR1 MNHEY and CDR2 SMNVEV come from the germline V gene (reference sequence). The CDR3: CASSKGQRMNTEAFF. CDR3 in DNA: TGTGCCAGCAGTAAGGGACAGAGAATGAACACTGAAGCTTTCTTT.

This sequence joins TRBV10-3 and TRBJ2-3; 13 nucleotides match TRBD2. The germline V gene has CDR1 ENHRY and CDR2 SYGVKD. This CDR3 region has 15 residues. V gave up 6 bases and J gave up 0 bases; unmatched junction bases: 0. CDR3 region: CAIRGLAGSTDTQYF. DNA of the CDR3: TGTGCCATCAGGGGACTAGCGGGGAGCACAGATACGCAGTATTTT.

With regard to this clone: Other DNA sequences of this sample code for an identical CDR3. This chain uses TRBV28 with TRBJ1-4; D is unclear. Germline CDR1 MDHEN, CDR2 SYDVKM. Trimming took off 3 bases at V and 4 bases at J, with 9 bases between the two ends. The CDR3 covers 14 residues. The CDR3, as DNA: TGTGCCAGCAGTTTGGGAGGGCTTAATGAAAAACTGTTTTTT. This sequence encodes CASSLGGLNEKLFF.

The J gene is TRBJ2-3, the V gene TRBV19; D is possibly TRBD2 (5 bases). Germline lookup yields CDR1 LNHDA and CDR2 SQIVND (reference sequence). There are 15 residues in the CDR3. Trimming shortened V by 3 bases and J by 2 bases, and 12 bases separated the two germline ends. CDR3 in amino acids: CASSIDGIDTDTQYF. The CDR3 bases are TGTGCCAGTAGTATCGACGGGATAGACACAGATACGCAGTATTTT. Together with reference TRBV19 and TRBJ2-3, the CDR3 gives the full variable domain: DGGITQSPKYLFRKEGQNVTLSCEQNLNHDAMYWYRQDPGQGLRLIYYSQIVNDFQKGDIAEGYSVSREKKESFPLTVTSAQKNPTAFYLCASSIDGIDTDTQYFGPGTRLTVL.

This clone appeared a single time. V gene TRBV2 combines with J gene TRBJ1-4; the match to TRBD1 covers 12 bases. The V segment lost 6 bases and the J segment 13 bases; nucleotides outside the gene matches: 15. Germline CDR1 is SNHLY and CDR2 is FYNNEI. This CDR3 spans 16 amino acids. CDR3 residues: CASSGGTGGLGKRLFF. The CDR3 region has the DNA TGTGCCAGCAGCGGGGGGACAGGGGGCCTGGGGAAACGACTGTTTTTT.

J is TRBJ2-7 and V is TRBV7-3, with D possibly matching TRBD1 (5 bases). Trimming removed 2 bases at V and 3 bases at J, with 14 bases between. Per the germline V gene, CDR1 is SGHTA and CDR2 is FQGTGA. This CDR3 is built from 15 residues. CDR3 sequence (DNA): TGTGCCAGCAGCTTAGAGCCAGGGCCGTACTACGAGCAGTACTTC. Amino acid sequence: CASSLEPGPYYEQYF.

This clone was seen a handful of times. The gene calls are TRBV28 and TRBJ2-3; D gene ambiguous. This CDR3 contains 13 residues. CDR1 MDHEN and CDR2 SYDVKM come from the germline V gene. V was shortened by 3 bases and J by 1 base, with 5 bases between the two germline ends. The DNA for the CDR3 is TGTGCCAGCAGTTTTCCAGGCACAGATACGCAGTATTTT. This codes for CASSFPGTDTQYF.

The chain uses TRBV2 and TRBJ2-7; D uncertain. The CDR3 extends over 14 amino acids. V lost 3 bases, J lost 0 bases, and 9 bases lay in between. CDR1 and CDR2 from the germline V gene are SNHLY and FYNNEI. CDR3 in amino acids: CASSDSWPSYEQYF. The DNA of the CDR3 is TGTGCCAGCAGTGATTCCTGGCCCTCCTACGAGCAGTACTTC. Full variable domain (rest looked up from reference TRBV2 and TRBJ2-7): EPEVTQTPSHQVTQMGQEVILRCVPISNHLYFYWYRQILGQKVEFLVSFYNNEISEKSEIFDDQFSVERPDGSNFTLKIRSTKLEDSAMYFCASSDSWPSYEQYFGPGTRLTVT.

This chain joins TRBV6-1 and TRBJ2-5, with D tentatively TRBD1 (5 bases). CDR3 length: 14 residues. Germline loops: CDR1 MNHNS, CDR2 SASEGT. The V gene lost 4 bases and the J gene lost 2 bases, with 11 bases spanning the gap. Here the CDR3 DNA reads TGTGCCAGCAGTGGGGGCCTCGTTCAAGAGACCCAGTACTTC. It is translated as CASSGGLVQETQYF.

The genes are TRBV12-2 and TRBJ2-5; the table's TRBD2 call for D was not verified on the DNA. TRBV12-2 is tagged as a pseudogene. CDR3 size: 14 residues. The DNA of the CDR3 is TGTGCAAGTCGGCGGGGGTGTGAGGTTGAGACCCAGTACTTC. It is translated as CASRRGCEVETQYF.

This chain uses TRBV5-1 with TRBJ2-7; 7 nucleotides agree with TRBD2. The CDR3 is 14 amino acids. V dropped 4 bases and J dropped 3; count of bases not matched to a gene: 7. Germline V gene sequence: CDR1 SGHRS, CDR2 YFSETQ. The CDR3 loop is CASSPAWGGYEQYF. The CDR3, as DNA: TGCGCCAGCAGCCCGGCCTGGGGGGGCTACGAGCAGTACTTC.

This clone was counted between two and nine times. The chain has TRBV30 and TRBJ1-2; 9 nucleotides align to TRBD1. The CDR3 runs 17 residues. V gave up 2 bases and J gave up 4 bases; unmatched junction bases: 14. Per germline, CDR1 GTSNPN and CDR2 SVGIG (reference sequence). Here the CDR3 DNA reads TGTGCCTGGAGTCGCCCCGGACAGGGGACGGTTGGCTATGGCTACACCTTC. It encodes CAWSRPGQGTVGYGYTF.

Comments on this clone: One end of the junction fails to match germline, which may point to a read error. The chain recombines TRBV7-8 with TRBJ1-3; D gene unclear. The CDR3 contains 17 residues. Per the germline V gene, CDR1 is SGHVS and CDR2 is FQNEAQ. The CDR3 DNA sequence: TGTGCCAGCAGCCTAGCAGAGGGATCTGGATATGGAAACACCATATATTTT. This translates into CASSLAEGSGYGNTIYF.

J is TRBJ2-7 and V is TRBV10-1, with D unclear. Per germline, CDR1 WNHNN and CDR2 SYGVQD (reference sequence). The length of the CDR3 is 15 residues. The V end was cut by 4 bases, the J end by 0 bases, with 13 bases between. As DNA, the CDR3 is TGCGCCAGCAGTGTACGCCCGCGGTCCTCCTACGAGCAGTACTTC. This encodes CASSVRPRSSYEQYF.